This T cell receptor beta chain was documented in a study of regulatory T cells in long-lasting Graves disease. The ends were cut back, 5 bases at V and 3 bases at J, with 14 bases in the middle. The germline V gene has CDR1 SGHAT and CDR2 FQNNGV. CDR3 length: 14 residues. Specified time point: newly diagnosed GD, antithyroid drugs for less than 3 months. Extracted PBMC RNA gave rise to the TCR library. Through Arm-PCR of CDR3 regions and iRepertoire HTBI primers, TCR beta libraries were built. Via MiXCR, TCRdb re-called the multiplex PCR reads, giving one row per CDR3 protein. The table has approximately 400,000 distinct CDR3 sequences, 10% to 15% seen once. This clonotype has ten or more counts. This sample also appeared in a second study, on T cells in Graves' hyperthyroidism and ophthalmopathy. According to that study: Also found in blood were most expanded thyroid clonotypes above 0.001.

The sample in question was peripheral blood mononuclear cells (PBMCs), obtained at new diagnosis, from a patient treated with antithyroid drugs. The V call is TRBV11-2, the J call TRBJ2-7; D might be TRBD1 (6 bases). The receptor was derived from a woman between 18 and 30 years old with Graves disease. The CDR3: CASSPVDRNYEQYF. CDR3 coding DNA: TGTGCCAGCAGCCCGGTGGACAGAAACTACGAGCAGTACTTC.